Each of the 4 T cell receptor beta chains below was sequenced from the same sample in a study of T cell responses to AZD1222 COVID-19 vaccine. Profiling relied on immunoSEQ multiplex PCR, and the TCRdb table lists in-frame clones only, not all of them. Of 30,000 to 35,000 clones detected, about 80% appear once; the ten largest clones hold about 4.6%. This sample comprised peripheral blood, obtained 28 days after the second AZD1222 dose. The receptors come from an adult who received the AZD1222 COVID-19 vaccine.

This clone showed up just a few times. This sequence joins TRBV5-1 and TRBJ2-7; D not certain. V was shortened by 3 bases and J by 0 bases, with 10 bases between the two germline ends. The CDR3 has 14 residues. Germline values: CDR1 SGHRS, CDR2 YFSETQ. In DNA form, the CDR3 reads TGCGCCAGCAGCTCGACCGTTACCTCCTACGAGCAGTACTTC. Encoded protein: CASSSTVTSYEQYF.

The sample holds one count of this clone. The genes are TRBV30 and TRBJ2-3; possible D gene TRBD1, 6 bases. V was pared by 1 base and J by 3 bases, with 17 bases between. The length of the CDR3 is 16 residues. Germline V lookup: CDR1 GTSNPN, CDR2 SVGIG (reference sequence). CDR3 loop: CAWSGGGLARTDTQYF. CDR3 bases: TGTGCCTGGAGTGGAGGGGGTCTAGCTAGAACAGATACGCAGTATTTT.

The chain is built from TRBV28 and TRBJ1-5; D might be TRBD1 (6 bases). Germline V gene sequence: CDR1 MDHEN, CDR2 SYDVKM. V was trimmed by 6 bases and J by 2 bases, leaving 14 bases between them. This CDR3 region has 15 residues. CDR3 sequence: CASSTPSGGNQPQHF. The CDR3 nucleotides are TGTGCCAGCAGCACCCCCTCAGGGGGCAATCAGCCCCAGCATTTT.

This clone was seen just once. V and J are TRBV7-2 and TRBJ1-4; no definite D call. CDR3 size: 13 residues. CDR1 is SGHTA, CDR2 FQGNSA, per germline. V dropped 4 bases and J dropped 11 bases, with 14 bases sitting between them. CDR3 in amino acids: CASSSQGGRKLFF. CDR3 coding DNA: TGTGCCAGCAGCTCCCAAGGAGGCCGTAAACTGTTTTTT.